This T cell receptor (beta chain) was observed in a study of cytomegalovirus exposure and HLA in healthy donors. Study findings and constraints: There were a few CMV-associated chains whose specificity for CMV antigens was confirmed in vitro. In a later analysis, V- and J-gene trimming of beta chains associated with a DCLRE1C missense variant, replicated independently.

The primer mix had 60 Vbeta and 13 Jbeta primers. Some clones are missing from TCRdb's copy, which holds only in-frame ones; the method was immunoSEQ multiplex PCR. The sample contains 95,000 to 110,000 clones, around 77% of which appear only once. The sample holds a few counts of this clone. No antigen is known for it. This TCR derives from a male donor in good health and CMV-seronegative. Sequencing was performed on PBMCs.

CDR3: CASSLRGGHGYTF. CDR3 DNA: TGTGCCAGCAGTTTAAGAGGGGGTCATGGCTACACCTTC. This sequence joins TRBV28 and TRBJ1-2, with a weak D call TRBD1 (6 bases). CDR1 and CDR2 from the germline V gene are MDHEN and SYDVKM. V lost 2 bases, J lost 6 bases, and 10 bases lay in between. This CDR3 has 13 residues.